This TCR beta chain was identified in a study of response to subunit inactivated influenza vaccine (dated by TCRdb to between 2017 and 2018). Regarding the study in general: To follow how T cells responded to a trivalent subunit inactivated influenza vaccine, the researchers relied on deep quantitative profiling of the T cell receptor repertoire.

To prepare the library, RT-PCR was applied. Data came from an Illumina HiSeq 2500. In-frame beta chains were kept once TCRdb had trimmed the public reads at Q25 with fastp and called clones with MiXCR. Identical CDR3 protein sequences are pooled into one entry, listed with their most common genes and DNA. The sample has 500,000 to 550,000 distinct CDR3 sequences on record, around 7.7% of them singletons. The biggest ten clones account for less than 15% of the sample. A note on this clonotype: Its antigen remains undetermined. No base-level quality is on record; no much larger clone is a single base apart.

The paper as a whole reports these results and caveats: The authors suggested that each seasonal influenza vaccination may recruit only a limited number of new T cells.

From its cysteine to its phenylalanine, the CDR3 spans 14 amino acids. Only the CDR3 DNA stays, 42 bases, in frame from base 1. For CDR1 and CDR2, the germline V gene (reference sequence) lists DFQATT and SNEGSKA. The V end loses 1 base and the J end loses 7 bases, and a stretch of 16 bases separates them. Sample: PBMCs from blood, taken around 25 months after vaccination. The V and J genes are TRBV20-1 and TRBJ1-2; the D gene is perhaps TRBD1, on 5 matching bases. This clonotype originated in a man between 50 and 70 years old who received an inactivated influenza vaccine. Donor details come from another sample of the same person, matched by shared clones. The nucleotide sequence is TGCAGTGCTAGAGGGCCCCAGACAGTAACTGGCTACACCTTC. Its coded protein is CSARGPQTVTGYTF.